This T cell receptor beta chain originates from a study of blood T cell repertoires in COVID-19. CDR3 length: 14 amino acids. With V trimmed by 6 bases and J by 5 bases, 4 bases remained unmatched. Germline-derived CDR1 and CDR2 are MNHEY and SMNVEV (reference sequence). Sequencing was performed with immunoSEQ multiplex PCR; in TCRdb, only in-frame clones are kept and a portion is missing. Of approximately 180,000 clones listed, approximately 87% are singletons. The sample consisted of peripheral blood. This chain joins TRBV27 and TRBJ1-4, with 9 bases that match TRBD1. This clonotype was sampled from a person aged 65 to 79 with COVID-19, enrolled during active disease. CDR3 sequence reads: CASSKQGANEKLFF. CDR3 bases: TGTGCCAGCAGCAAACAGGGGGCGAATGAAAAACTGTTTTTT. The full variable domain, in which reference TRBV27 and TRBJ1-4 provide the parts outside the CDR3, is EAQVTQNPRYLITVTGKKLTVTCSQNMNHEYMSWYRQDPGLGLRQIYYSMNVEVTDKGDVPEGYKVSRKEKRNFPLILESPSPNQTSLYFCASSKQGANEKLFFGSGTQLSVL.